The rows below give T cell receptor beta chains drawn from one sample of a study of Graves' ophthalmopathy and Graves' hyperthyroidism. MiXCR, applied by TCRdb to the multiplex PCR reads, yields one record per CDR3 protein. Of about 410,000 distinct CDR3 sequences in the sample, around 18% were seen once. The sequenced sample was peripheral blood. The receptors derive from a young woman with Graves' ophthalmopathy. Each CDR3 is given with its conserved first and last residue. A D gene is named only where the DNA matches it firmly. Some rows mark clone size as missing; the rest say once, few, many or name a class of expanded clone.

v_gene	d_gene	j_gene	abundance	CDR3nt	CDR3aa
TRBV28	NA	TRBJ2-4	many	TGTGCCAGCAGGACCGGGACAGCCAAAAACATTCAGTACTTC	CASRTGTAKNIQYF
TRBV6-1	NA	TRBJ2-7	many	TGTGCCAGCAGTGCCCACAGGGGACTCATATTAAGGCCGTTCTACGAGCAGTACTTC	CASSAHRGLILRPFYEQYF
TRBV7-2	TRBD2	TRBJ2-7	many	TGTGCCAGCAGCTTAGCGACTAGCGGGGGTTATTTTGCGCAGTACTTC	CASSLATSGGYFAQYF
TRBV14	NA	TRBJ1-1	many	TGTGCCAGCAGCCAGTCCAGGCTGGCTGAAGCTTTCTTT	CASSQSRLAEAFF
TRBV12-3/TRBV12-4	TRBD1	TRBJ2-5	NA	TGTGCCACCAGACAGGGCGAAGGGACCCAGTACTTC	CATRQGEGTQYF
TRBV6-1	NA	TRBJ1-2	many	TGTGCCAGCAGGGAAAGGAACTATGGCTACACCTTC	CASRERNYGYTF
TRBV19	NA	TRBJ2-7	many	TGTGCCAGTAGTCAGGGCGGCGGGCTTTACGAGCAGTACTTC	CASSQGGGLYEQYF
TRBV5-1	NA	TRBJ2-4	few	TGCGCCAGCAGCTTGGGAGGAGGGGGCTCTGACATTCAGTACTTC	CASSLGGGGSDIQYF
TRBV12-3/TRBV12-4	NA	TRBJ1-5	many	TGTGCCAGCAGTTTGGGCCAGAAGTTTCCCCAGCATTTT	CASSLGQKFPQHF
TRBV2	NA	TRBJ1-1	many	TGTGCCAGCAGTGTCGGAGTTGGAGACACTGAAGCTTTCTTT	CASSVGVGDTEAFF
TRBV20-1	NA	TRBJ1-1	NA	TGCAGTGCTAGGAAGGCAGGGGAAGCTTTCTTT	CSARKAGEAFF
TRBV20-1	NA	TRBJ2-2	many	TGCAGTGCTAGAGAAAGAGGGGCCTGGCTAGCCGCATCGAACACCGGGGAGCTGTTTTTT	CSARERGAWLAASNTGELFF
TRBV28	NA	TRBJ2-7	many	TGTGCCAGCAGTTTATCGGGTGGACGAGAAGAGCAGTACTTC	CASSLSGGREEQYF
TRBV12-3/TRBV12-4	NA	TRBJ2-5	NA	TGTGCCAGCAGTCCCTTTTCAGCGAGAGGGTGGGAGACCCAGTACTTC	CASSPFSARGWETQYF
TRBV6-1	NA	TRBJ1-1	many	TGTGCCAGCAGGGACGGGACGAACACTGAAGCTTTCTTT	CASRDGTNTEAFF
TRBV19	NA	TRBJ1-1	many	TGTGCCAGTAGTCAGGGTAGATATACTGAAGCTTTCTTT	CASSQGRYTEAFF
TRBV6-1	NA	TRBJ2-5	many	TGTGCCAGTGTGTGGGGGGAGACCCAGTACTTC	CASVWGETQYF
TRBV6-2/TRBV6-3	TRBD1	TRBJ1-1	many	TGTGCCAGCAGTTACGAGGCGGGACAGATGAACACTGAAGCTTTCTTT	CASSYEAGQMNTEAFF
TRBV5-1	TRBD1	TRBJ1-2	NA	TGCGCCAGCAGGGGACAGTCGGATGGCTACACCTTC	CASRGQSDGYTF
TRBV19	NA	TRBJ1-2	many	TGTGCCAGTAGTATCGGGACTCGACTAACCTATGGCTACACCTTC	CASSIGTRLTYGYTF
TRBV28	NA	TRBJ2-7	many	TGTGCCAGCAGTTTGGTGGGCTTCGGGGAGCAGTACTTC	CASSLVGFGEQYF
TRBV5-1	TRBD1	TRBJ2-7	many	TGTGCCAGCAGTCCCGGGACAGGTGGCTCCTACGAGCAGTACTTC	CASSPGTGGSYEQYF
TRBV6-5	TRBD1	TRBJ1-2	many	TGTGCCAGCAGTTACGAGGGGGCGACTTCTGGCTACACCTTC	CASSYEGATSGYTF
TRBV6-1	NA	TRBJ1-1	many	TGTGCCAGCAGTGAACCGACAGACAATGAAGCTTTCTTT	CASSEPTDNEAFF
TRBV11-2	NA	TRBJ2-2	many	TGTGCCAGCAGCTTATCCAGGAACACCGGGGAGCTGTTTTTT	CASSLSRNTGELFF
TRBV20-1	TRBD1	TRBJ2-7	many	TGCAGTGCTGGCCGGGACAGGGGGCCCTACGAGCAGTACTTC	CSAGRDRGPYEQYF
TRBV5-4	NA	TRBJ2-7	many	TGTGCCAGCAGCTTGGGGGTAGCAGCAGGCGAGCAGTACTTC	CASSLGVAAGEQYF
TRBV20-1	NA	TRBJ2-7	many	TGCAGTGCTAGAGATGTCGCCAGTACCTACGAGCAGTACTTC	CSARDVASTYEQYF
TRBV30	NA	TRBJ2-2	many	TGTGCCTGGAGACAGGGCCCCAACACCGGGGAGCTGTTTTTT	CAWRQGPNTGELFF
TRBV28	TRBD2	TRBJ2-7	many	TGTGCCAGCAGTCAAGCGGGGCCTACCTACGAGCAGTACTTC	CASSQAGPTYEQYF
TRBV6-1	NA	TRBJ1-5	many	TGTGCCAGCAGTGAATCTGTGTGGAGCAATCAGCCCCAGCATTTT	CASSESVWSNQPQHF
TRBV12-3/TRBV12-4	NA	TRBJ2-3	many	TGTGCCAGCAGTTGGGGTGGAATCCTCACAGATACGCAGTATTTT	CASSWGGILTDTQYF
TRBV3-1	NA	TRBJ1-1	many	TGTGCCAGCAGCCGTGGGACAAACAGGGAAGGGGAAGCTTTCTTT	CASSRGTNREGEAFF
TRBV28	NA	TRBJ1-1	NA	TGTGCCAGCAGGCCAGGAATTGGGGTCACTGAAGCTTTCTTT	CASRPGIGVTEAFF
TRBV5-1	TRBD1	TRBJ2-6	many	TGCGCCAGCAGCCACCTCCGGGCAGGGGGCGTGTCTGGGGCCAACGTCCTGACTTTC	CASSHLRAGGVSGANVLTF
TRBV7-9	NA	TRBJ1-2	many	TGTGCCAGCAGCTTAGGGGGACTCGGCTACACCTTC	CASSLGGLGYTF
TRBV27	NA	TRBJ1-2	many	TGTGCCAGCCGCCACGGGGGGTATGGCTACACCTTC	CASRHGGYGYTF
TRBV6-2/TRBV6-3	NA	TRBJ1-1	few	TGTGCCAGCAGTTACTCACCGGGGGACACTGAAGCTTTCTTT	CASSYSPGDTEAFF
TRBV27	NA	TRBJ1-5	many	TGTGCCAGCAGTCTCAGGGTTAACAATCAGCCCCAGCATTTT	CASSLRVNNQPQHF
TRBV27	NA	TRBJ1-1	few	TGTGCCAGCAGTTTATCCGCCCGGACAAGCACTGAAGCTTTCTTT	CASSLSARTSTEAFF
TRBV28	TRBD2	TRBJ2-3	many	TGTGCCAGCAGTTTATCCCCTGGACTAGCGGGGGGGAGCACAGATACGCAGTATTTT	CASSLSPGLAGGSTDTQYF
TRBV28	NA	TRBJ2-7	many	TGTGCCAGCAGTTTACTCGGGCAGGATTCCTCCTACGAGCAGTACTTC	CASSLLGQDSSYEQYF
TRBV3-1	TRBD2	TRBJ2-7	many	TGTGCCAGCAGCCAAGAACGGGAGGGTGTTGACTACGAGCAGTACTTC	CASSQEREGVDYEQYF
TRBV7-2	NA	TRBJ2-7	many	TGTGCCAGCAGCTTAGCGGAAGGGGTTAGGGACGAGCAGTACTTC	CASSLAEGVRDEQYF
TRBV12-3/TRBV12-4	TRBD2	TRBJ2-7	NA	TGTGCCAGCAGCCAGGGACTAGCGGGATCCGAGCAGTACTTC	CASSQGLAGSEQYF
TRBV12-3/TRBV12-4	TRBD1	TRBJ1-1	many	TGTGCCAGCAGGGGGACGGGACAGATGAACACTGAAGCTTTCTTT	CASRGTGQMNTEAFF
TRBV14	NA	TRBJ1-1	many	TGTGCCAGCAGCCGCGGGGTCCCTCCCTTTGAAGCTTTCTTT	CASSRGVPPFEAFF